This T cell receptor beta chain was captured in a study of blood T cell repertoires in COVID-19. Under the authors' procedure: The authors estimated nucleated cell counts from reference gene primer amplification. Only in-frame clones appear in the TCRdb table, and some are missing; sequencing was by immunoSEQ multiplex PCR. V and J calls and clone size are copied from that table; D and trimming were computed from the DNA. The table records roughly 250,000 clones, around 90% of them present only once. Germline CDR1 reads MNHEY; CDR2 reads SVGAGI. Unmatched junction bases numbered 5, after V lost 6 bases and J lost 3 bases. CDR3 length: 15 amino acids. This clone was counted only a few times.

This chain links TRBV6-5 with TRBJ2-3; TRBD1 matches at 11 bases. Sequenced material: peripheral blood. The sequence was obtained from a woman aged 40 to 55 who had recovered from COVID-19. The CDR3 region has the DNA TGTGCCAGCAGGGAGGGACAGGGGGTGACAGATACGCAGTATTTT. Translated, it gives CASREGQGVTDTQYF.